The 21 T cell receptor beta chains below all came from one sample that was sequenced in a study of blood T cell repertoires in COVID-19 (dated by TCRdb to 2019 to 2021). The library was prepared using the immunoSEQ multiplex PCR assay. TCRdb holds this immuneACCESS table with in-frame rearrangements only. Some clones are missing; in checked studies, unresolved V genes explain under half, and the rest has no known cause. The sample yields 75,000 to 95,000 clones; roughly nine tenths were counted once. The top ten constitute around 19% of the sample. Sequenced material: peripheral blood. These receptors were taken from a woman aged 60-75 years with COVID-19, enrolled during active disease.

The chain has TRBV3-1 (or the pseudogene TRBV3-2) and TRBJ1-1; D is unclear. This CDR3 has 13 amino acids. V was pared by 0 bases and J by 9 bases, with 11 bases between. CDR1 is LGHDT and CDR2 is YNNKEL in the germline V gene (reference sequence). Written as DNA, the CDR3 is TGTGCCAGCAGCCAAGATACTCGAGCTAAAGCTTTCTTT. Translated, it gives CASSQDTRAKAFF.

This chain connects TRBV9 to TRBJ1-5; 8 bases agree with TRBD1. V trimming: 3 bases; J trimming: 0 bases; junction bases outside the gene matches: 2. Germline V gives CDR1 SGDLS, CDR2 YYNGEE. This CDR3 is 15 amino acids long. CDR3 region: CASSAGQDSNQPQHF. In DNA form, the CDR3 reads TGTGCCAGCAGCGCGGGACAGGATAGCAATCAGCCCCAGCATTTT.

The chain carries TRBV3-1 (or the pseudogene TRBV3-2) and TRBJ2-3; D is perhaps TRBD2 (5 bases). V lost 7 bases, J lost 5 bases, and 13 bases lay in between. The CDR3 covers 13 residues. Germline CDR1 reads LGHDT; CDR2 reads YNNKEL (reference sequence). This CDR3 reads CASTPRGIDTQYF. The CDR3 bases are TGTGCCAGCACCCCCCGGGGTATAGATACGCAGTATTTT.

The rearrangement links TRBV1 to TRBJ1-1; the D call TRBD1 from the table was never checked on the DNA. TRBV1 is described as a pseudogene. The CDR3 has 18 amino acids. The CDR3 loop is CTSSQAPQRGLSETEAFF. CDR3 sequence (DNA): TGCACCAGCAGCCAAGCCCCACAGAGGGGGCTGAGTGAAACTGAAGCTTTCTTT.

J is TRBJ2-2 and V is TRBV12-3 or TRBV12-4; no clear D gene. The CDR3 runs to 13 residues. V was trimmed by 7 bases and J by 1 base, leaving 7 bases between them. The CDR3 region is CASTQRNTGELFF. In DNA, the CDR3 is TGTGCCAGCACACAGAGGAACACCGGGGAGCTGTTTTTT.

The chain joins TRBV11-3 to TRBJ2-1; 10 bases are a match to TRBD1. Germline lookup yields CDR1 SGHNT and CDR2 YENEEA. Losses at the gene ends were 0 bases for V and 7 bases for J; bases not matched to a gene: 3. This CDR3 is built from 15 residues. CDR3 protein: CASSLEGQGWNEQFF. In DNA form, the CDR3 reads TGTGCCAGCAGCTTAGAGGGACAGGGGTGGAATGAGCAGTTCTTC.

This rearrangement joins TRBV6-5 to TRBJ2-1, with 12 bases identical to TRBD1. The V gene end was trimmed by 6 bases and the J gene end by 6 bases; junction bases not matched to a gene: 3. This CDR3 comprises 14 residues. Germline CDR1 and CDR2: MNHEY and SVGAGI. The chain's CDR3 is CASRSGQGANEQFF. CDR3 DNA sequence: TGTGCCAGCAGATCGGGACAGGGGGCCAATGAGCAGTTCTTC.

The chain employs TRBV19 and TRBJ1-1; 8 bases map to TRBD1. Trimming at V came to 7 bases and at J to 3 bases, leaving 13 bases not matched to a gene. The CDR3 consists of 16 residues. From germline, CDR1 is LNHDA and CDR2 SQIVND (reference sequence). The CDR3 spells CASNLGTGGQYTEAFF. Here the CDR3 DNA reads TGTGCCAGTAATCTCGGGACAGGTGGTCAATACACTGAAGCTTTCTTT.

This chain joins TRBV4-2 and TRBJ2-7, with 7 bases matching TRBD1. The V gene end was trimmed by 4 bases and the J gene end by 0 bases; junction bases not matched to a gene: 9. Per germline, CDR1 LGHNA and CDR2 YNFKEQ. This CDR3 spans 16 amino acids. The chain's CDR3 is CASSPLGTASSYEQYF. CDR3 DNA: TGTGCCAGCAGCCCGCTTGGGACAGCGAGCTCCTACGAGCAGTACTTC.

The chain uses TRBV6-1 and TRBJ2-7, with TRBD1 matching 10 bases. Looked up from germline, CDR1 is MNHNS and CDR2 is SASEGT. CDR3 length: 15 residues. V shed 2 bases and J 5 bases; nucleotides not matched to a gene: 6. CDR3: CASSELRDRGDEQYF. CDR3 coding DNA: TGTGCCAGCAGTGAATTAAGGGACAGGGGCGACGAGCAGTACTTC.

The chain carries TRBV4-1 and TRBJ2-7; D is perhaps TRBD1 (6 bases). The V gene lost 1 base and the J gene lost 3 bases, with 7 bases spanning the gap. Germline CDR1 MGHRA, CDR2 YSYEKL. The length of the CDR3 is 13 residues. CDR3 protein: CASSQGQDYEQYF. CDR3 coding DNA: TGCGCCAGCAGCCAAGGACAGGACTACGAGCAGTACTTC.

V is TRBV6-5 and J is TRBJ2-2, with a tentative D call TRBD1 (6 bases). Germline-derived CDR1 and CDR2 are MNHEY and SVGAGI. Trimming took 6 bases from V and 2 from J, leaving 10 bases between them. The CDR3 totals 14 residues. CDR3 protein: CASSRDTNTGELFF. The CDR3 DNA follows: TGTGCCAGCAGCCGGGACACTAACACCGGGGAGCTGTTTTTT.

The chain couples TRBV6-1 to TRBJ2-1; 9 nucleotides agree with TRBD1. Germline trimming cut 2 bases from V and 0 bases from J; bases unmatched to any gene: 5. CDR3 length: 17 residues. Germline CDR1 MNHNS, CDR2 SASEGT. The CDR3 nucleotides are TGTGCCAGCAGTGAACAACAGGGGGCGAGCTCCTACAATGAGCAGTTCTTC. As protein: CASSEQQGASSYNEQFF.

The table lists this clone with a count of one. V is TRBV5-1 and J is TRBJ2-1; TRBD2 matches at 10 bases. CDR3 length: 16 residues. CDR1 and CDR2 (germline): SGHRS, YFSETQ. V lost 0 bases and J lost 8; bases outside the gene matches: 8. The CDR3: CASSLAPAGGTDEQFF. The CDR3 coding sequence is TGCGCCAGCAGCTTGGCCCCAGCGGGGGGGACTGATGAGCAGTTCTTC.

The V gene is TRBV18, the J gene TRBJ2-7; 10 bases line up with TRBD2. The trim removed 3 bases at V and 4 bases at J, leaving 6 bases unmatched. This CDR3 spans 15 amino acids. CDR1 and CDR2 (germline): KGHSH, LQKENI. The CDR3 DNA is TGTGCCAGCTCACCTGGGATAGCGGGGGGTTACGAGCAGTACTTC. Translated: CASSPGIAGGYEQYF.

The genes are TRBV7-8 and TRBJ1-5; D perhaps matches TRBD1 (6 bases). The CDR3 has 16 residues. CDR1 is SGHVS, CDR2 FQNEAQ, per germline. V lost 2 bases and J 2 bases, leaving 13 bases between the germline ends. CDR3 sequence (DNA): TGTGCCAGCAGCTTACTGACAGGAGTGGGCAATCAGCCCCAGCATTTT. Translation gives CASSLLTGVGNQPQHF.

This sequence joins TRBV18 and TRBJ1-2; TRBD1 aligns across 8 bases. CDR1 is KGHSH, CDR2 LQKENI, per germline. The CDR3 spans 16 residues. V lost 1 base, J lost 2 bases, and 6 bases stayed unmatched. The CDR3 nucleotides are TGTGCCAGCTCACCACTGAAAACAGGGGGGAACTATGGCTACACCTTC. It encodes CASSPLKTGGNYGYTF. The variable domain in full, with the rest retrieved from reference TRBV18 and TRBJ1-2, is NAGVMQNPRHLVRRRGQEARLRCSPMKGHSHVYWYRQLPEEGLKFMVYLQKENIIDESGMPKERFSAEFPKEGPSILRIQQVVRGDSAAYFCASSPLKTGGNYGYTFGSGTRLTVV.

This clone showed up just once. The V and J genes are TRBV5-1 and TRBJ2-5; 8 nucleotides match TRBD2. The CDR3 spans 17 residues. Germline values: CDR1 SGHRS, CDR2 YFSETQ. After removal of 0 bases from V and 2 bases from J, the junction contained 9 bases not matched to a gene. CDR3 sequence (DNA): TGCGCCAGCAGCTTGGGTCCGCGGGGGGCAGCGCAAGAGACCCAGTACTTC. It translates to CASSLGPRGAAQETQYF.

The chain joins TRBV21-1 to TRBJ1-2; whether TRBD1, the table's D call, matches the DNA was not checked. TRBV21-1 is deemed a pseudogene. The CDR3 covers 14 residues. CDR3 residues: CASPRTGAFYGYTF. In DNA, the CDR3 is TGTGCCAGCCCACGGACAGGGGCCTTCTATGGCTACACCTTC.

The V call is TRBV3-1 (or the pseudogene TRBV3-2), the J call TRBJ1-6; TRBD1 matches 8 bases. This CDR3 contains 14 residues. J was trimmed by 8 bases and V by 1 base; bases with no gene match: 1. Germline V gives CDR1 LGHDT, CDR2 YNNKEL (reference sequence). The CDR3 DNA is TGTGCCAGCAGCCAAGGACAGGGGTATTCACCCCTCCACTTT. Translating it yields CASSQGQGYSPLHF.

This clone was seen just once. The V call is TRBV6-2 or TRBV6-3, the J call TRBJ1-5; D is ambiguous. Germline CDR1 and CDR2: MNHEY and SVGEGT. V was cut by 2 bases and J by 6 bases, with 20 bases left in between. The CDR3 runs 17 residues. The CDR3 DNA reads TGTGCCAGCAGTTACACTCAAAGGGCGGGGATTAGTCAGCCCCAGCATTTT. Encoded protein: CASSYTQRAGISQPQHF.